Listed here are 9 T cell receptor beta chains from one sample, sequenced in a study of CD8+ T cells in alopecia areata. The sample's treatment: oral pan-JAK inhibitor, 5-10 mg twice daily. Investigators isolated RNA and reverse transcribed it into cDNA to act as the sequencing template. Sequencing was performed with immunoSEQ multiplex PCR; in TCRdb, only in-frame clones are kept and a portion is missing. The data contain about 190,000 clones, 55% to 70% of them singletons. This sample comprised CD4+ T cells sorted from blood, obtained at week 4, from a patient treated with tofacitinib. These receptors were collected from a human donor with alopecia areata.

CDR3 DNA sequence: TGTGCCAGCATCCAGGGGGCTAGCCGGGAGCAGTACTTC. Protein product: CASIQGASREQYF. The V gene is TRBV2, the J gene TRBJ2-7; 8 nucleotides match TRBD1. CDR1 and CDR2 (germline): SNHLY, FYNNEI. V shed 7 bases, J shed 7 bases, and the junction held 9 bases outside the gene matches. This CDR3 is built from 13 residues.

The gene calls are TRBV5-1 and TRBJ1-1; 7 positions match TRBD1. The length of the CDR3 is 13 residues. Germline CDR1 is SGHRS and CDR2 is YFSETQ. Losses at the gene ends were 3 bases for V and 3 bases for J; bases not matched to a gene: 2. CDR3 sequence (DNA): TGCGCCAGCAGCTCCAGGGGGGACACTGAAGCTTTCTTT. Translation gives CASSSRGDTEAFF.

This clone was observed a few times. The rearrangement links TRBV7-2 to TRBJ2-7; 9 nucleotides agree with TRBD1. J gave up 2 bases and V 5 bases, and 4 bases lay outside the gene matches. Germline CDR1 SGHTA, CDR2 FQGNSA. This CDR3 comprises 14 residues. In nucleotides, the CDR3 is TGTGCCAGCAGCGACCGGACAGGGGCCTACGAGCAGTACTTC. Residues: CASSDRTGAYEQYF.

The chain is built from TRBV15 and TRBJ2-7, with D possibly being TRBD1 or TRBD2 (5 bases each). From germline, CDR1 is LNHNV and CDR2 YYDKDF (reference sequence). Trimming took off 6 bases at V and 4 bases at J, with 13 bases between the two ends. The CDR3 spans 13 residues. The CDR3 is CATSRREGYEQYF. The DNA of the CDR3 is TGTGCCACCAGTCGACGTGAGGGGTACGAGCAGTACTTC.

This chain links TRBV29-1 with TRBJ2-1, with 11 bases aligning to TRBD2. Per the germline V gene, CDR1 is SQVTM and CDR2 is ANQGSEA. The trim removed 4 bases at V and 6 bases at J, leaving 5 bases unmatched. The CDR3 consists of 14 residues. CDR3 residues: CSVVRLAGGNEQFF. The CDR3, as DNA: TGCAGCGTTGTTCGGCTAGCGGGAGGCAATGAGCAGTTCTTC.

V gene TRBV14 combines with J gene TRBJ2-3; 11 bases fit TRBD2. The CDR3 is 15 amino acids. Germline CDR1 SGHDN, CDR2 FVKESK. The trim removed 3 bases at V and 4 bases at J, leaving 3 bases unmatched. CDR3 bases: TGTGCCAGCAGCCATACTAGCGGGAGTGCAGATACGCAGTATTTT. It codes for CASSHTSGSADTQYF.

As concerns this clone: The identical CDR3 is also encoded by other nucleotide sequences in the sample. Here the CDR3 DNA reads TGCGCCAGCAGCTTAGGGCAGTCCTACAATGAGCAGTTCTTC. Residues: CASSLGQSYNEQFF. This chain uses TRBV5-1 with TRBJ2-1; the D is unclear. The germline CDR1 and CDR2 sequences are SGHRS and YFSETQ. CDR3 length: 14 residues. The V end was cut by 2 bases, the J end by 1 base, with 7 bases between.

This clone has only a few counts. This same CDR3 is encoded by further DNA sequences in the sample. The CDR3 sequence: CASSVVGQTDTQYF. CDR3 in DNA: TGTGCCAGCAGCGTAGTAGGACAGACAGATACGCAGTATTTT. The gene calls are TRBV9 and TRBJ2-3; tentatively, D is TRBD1 (6 bases). The V gene's germline CDR1 is SGDLS and CDR2 YYNGEE. V was shortened by 0 bases and J by 3 bases, with 8 bases between the two germline ends. The CDR3 has 14 residues.

V usage is TRBV19 and J usage is TRBJ2-7; D might be TRBD1 (6 bases). The V end lost 3 bases, the J end lost 1 base, and 7 bases lay between the germline ends. Germline-derived CDR1 and CDR2 are LNHDA and SQIVND (reference sequence). The CDR3 has 13 amino acids. The CDR3 DNA reads TGTGCCAGTAGTATTCAGGGGTCCTACGAGCAGTACTTC. It specifies CASSIQGSYEQYF.